This TCR beta chain was observed in a study of regulatory T cells in long-lasting Graves disease. CDR3 length: 17 amino acids. Trimming took off 5 bases at V and 2 bases at J, with 21 bases between the two ends. Germline assignment: CDR1 MNHEY and CDR2 SVGEGT. Stated time point: newly diagnosed GD, antithyroid drugs for less than 3 months. RNA from PBMCs was the source of the TCR library. Combining iRepertoire HTBI primers with Arm-PCR of CDR3 regions, the authors built TCR beta libraries. TCRdb re-called the multiplex PCR reads through MiXCR, storing one row per CDR3 protein. The sample comprises approximately 480,000 distinct CDR3 sequences, about 17% of which are singletons, and 9% to 15% rests with the top ten. This clonotype has at least ten counts. The sample was also linked to a second study, of T cells in Graves' hyperthyroidism and ophthalmopathy. From that study: Ophthalmopathy, as predicted by the model, came a median approximately 5.9 months after the prediction.

This receptor was obtained from a man aged 35-49 years with Graves disease. The V and J genes are TRBV6-2 or TRBV6-3 and TRBJ1-1, with unresolved D. The sample consisted of peripheral blood mononuclear cells (PBMCs), taken at new diagnosis, from a patient treated with antithyroid drugs. The CDR3 reads CASSEERRRFLNTEAFF. CDR3 nucleotides: TGTGCCAGCAGTGAAGAAAGGAGGAGGTTTCTAAACACTGAAGCTTTCTTT.